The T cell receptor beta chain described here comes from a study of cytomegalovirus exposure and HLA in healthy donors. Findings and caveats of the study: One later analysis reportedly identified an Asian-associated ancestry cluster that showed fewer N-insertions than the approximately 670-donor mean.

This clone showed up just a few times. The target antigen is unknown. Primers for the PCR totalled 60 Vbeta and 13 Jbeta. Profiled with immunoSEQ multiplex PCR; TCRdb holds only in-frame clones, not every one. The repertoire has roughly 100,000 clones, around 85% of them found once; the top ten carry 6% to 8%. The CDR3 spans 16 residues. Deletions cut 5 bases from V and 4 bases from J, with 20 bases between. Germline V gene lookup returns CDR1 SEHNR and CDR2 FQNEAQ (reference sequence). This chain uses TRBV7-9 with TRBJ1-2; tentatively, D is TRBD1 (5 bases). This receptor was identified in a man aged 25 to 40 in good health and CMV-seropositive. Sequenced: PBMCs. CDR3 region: CASSQGGGVGGYGYTF. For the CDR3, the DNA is TGTGCCAGCAGCCAGGGTGGGGGGGTTGGAGGCTATGGCTACACCTTC.